The entry below describes one T cell receptor (beta chain). No antigen is known for it. The sample belongs to a study of tumor and adjacent non-tumor tissue in lung cancer. Findings and limits, study-wide: Normal lung showed higher cumulative top 100 clone frequency than tumor. TCR diversity was significantly greater in tumor than normal lung tissue.

Per germline, CDR1 MDHEN and CDR2 SYDVKM. The CDR3 contains 14 residues. The V end lost 5 bases, the J end lost 7 bases, and 17 bases lay between the germline ends. RNA was extracted from bulk tissue without any cell sorting. Distant lung tissue was collected more than 3 cm away from the tumor edge. A modified ARM-PCR protocol with three rounds of nested PCR amplified TCRbeta. TCRdb reprocessed the multiplex PCR reads with MiXCR, giving one entry per CDR3 protein. The repertoire has 65,000 to 85,000 distinct CDR3 sequences, around 76% of them found once; the top ten carry 40% to 50%. This TCR was recovered from a man between 60 and 75 years old with non-small cell lung cancer. The material sequenced was distant non-tumor lung tissue. The genes are TRBV28 and TRBJ1-2; the D is unclear. The DNA of the CDR3 is TGTGCCAGCAGTCCACTAAGGATCAAAAGTGGCTACACCTTC. Protein: CASSPLRIKSGYTF.